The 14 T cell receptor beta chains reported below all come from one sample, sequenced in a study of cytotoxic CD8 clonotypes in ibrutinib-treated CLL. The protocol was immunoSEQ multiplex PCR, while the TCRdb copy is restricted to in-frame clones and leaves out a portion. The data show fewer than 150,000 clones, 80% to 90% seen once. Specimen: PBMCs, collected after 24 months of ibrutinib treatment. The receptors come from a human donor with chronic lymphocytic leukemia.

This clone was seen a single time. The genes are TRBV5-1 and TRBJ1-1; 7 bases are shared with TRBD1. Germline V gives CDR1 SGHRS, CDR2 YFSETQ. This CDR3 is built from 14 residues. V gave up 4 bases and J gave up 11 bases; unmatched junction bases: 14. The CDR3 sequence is CASSPTGSRPEAFF. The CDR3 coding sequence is TGCGCCAGCAGCCCGACAGGGAGTCGTCCCGAGGCTTTCTTT.

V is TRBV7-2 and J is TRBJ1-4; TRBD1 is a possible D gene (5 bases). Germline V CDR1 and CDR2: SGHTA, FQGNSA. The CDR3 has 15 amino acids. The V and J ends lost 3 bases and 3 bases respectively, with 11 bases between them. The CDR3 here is CASSFDGAANEKLFF. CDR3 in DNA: TGTGCCAGCAGCTTCGATGGGGCTGCTAATGAAAAACTGTTTTTT. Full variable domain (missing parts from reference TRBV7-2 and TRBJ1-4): GAGVSQSPSNKVTEKGKDVELRCDPISGHTALYWYRQSLGQGLEFLIYFQGNSAPDKSGLPSDRFSAERTGGSVSTLTIQRTQQEDSAVYLCASSFDGAANEKLFFGSGTQLSVL.

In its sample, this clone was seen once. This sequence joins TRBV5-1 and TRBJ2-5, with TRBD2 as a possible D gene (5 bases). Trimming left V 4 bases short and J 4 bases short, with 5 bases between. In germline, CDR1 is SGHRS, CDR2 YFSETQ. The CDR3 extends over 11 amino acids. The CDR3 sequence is CASSSGETQYF. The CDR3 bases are TGCGCCAGCAGCAGCGGAGAGACCCAGTACTTC. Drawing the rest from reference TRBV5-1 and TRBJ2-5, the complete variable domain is KAGVTQTPRYLIKTRGQQVTLSCSPISGHRSVSWYQQTPGQGLQFLFEYFSETQRNKGNFPGRFSGRQFSNSRSEMNVSTLELGDSALYLCASSSGETQYFGPGTRLLVL.

CDR3 residues: CATSSRETQYF. The CDR3 DNA reads as TGTGCCACCAGCAGCAGAGAGACCCAGTACTTC. This chain uses TRBV15 with TRBJ2-5, with D unclear. The ends were cut back, 3 bases at V and 4 bases at J, with 3 bases in the middle. The CDR3 length is 11 residues. Per germline, CDR1 LNHNV and CDR2 YYDKDF (reference sequence).

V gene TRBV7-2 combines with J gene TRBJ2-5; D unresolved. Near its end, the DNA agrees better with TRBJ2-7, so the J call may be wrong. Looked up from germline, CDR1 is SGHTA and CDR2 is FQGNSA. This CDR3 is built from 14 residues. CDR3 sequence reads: CASSLVAVTYEQYF. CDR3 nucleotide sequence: TGTGCCAGCAGCTTAGTGGCAGTAACTTACGAGCAGTACTTC.

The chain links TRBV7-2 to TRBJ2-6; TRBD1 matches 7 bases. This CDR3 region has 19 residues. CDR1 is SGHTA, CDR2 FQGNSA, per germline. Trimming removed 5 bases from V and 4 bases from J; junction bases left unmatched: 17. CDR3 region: CASSPGQKWAFEGANVLTF. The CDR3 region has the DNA TGTGCCAGCAGCCCGGGACAGAAGTGGGCCTTTGAAGGGGCCAACGTCCTGACTTTC.

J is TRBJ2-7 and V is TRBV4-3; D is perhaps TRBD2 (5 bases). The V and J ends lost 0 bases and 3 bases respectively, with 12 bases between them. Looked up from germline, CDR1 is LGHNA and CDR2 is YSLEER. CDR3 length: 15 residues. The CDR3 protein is CASSQDPGSRYEQYF. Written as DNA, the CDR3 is TGCGCCAGCAGCCAAGATCCGGGATCCCGCTACGAGCAGTACTTC.

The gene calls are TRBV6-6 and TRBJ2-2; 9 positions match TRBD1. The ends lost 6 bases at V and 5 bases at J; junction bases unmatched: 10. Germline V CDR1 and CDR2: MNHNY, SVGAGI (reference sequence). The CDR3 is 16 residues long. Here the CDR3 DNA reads TGTGCCAGCAGCCGGGGACAGGGAGGGGAGACCGGGGAGCTGTTTTTT. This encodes CASSRGQGGETGELFF.

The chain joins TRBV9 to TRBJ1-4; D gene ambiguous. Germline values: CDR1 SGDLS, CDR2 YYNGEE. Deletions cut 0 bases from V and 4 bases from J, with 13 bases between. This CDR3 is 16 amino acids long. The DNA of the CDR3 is TGTGCCAGCAGCGTAGCTGAAGGAGGGTTTAATGAAAAACTGTTTTTT. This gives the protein CASSVAEGGFNEKLFF.

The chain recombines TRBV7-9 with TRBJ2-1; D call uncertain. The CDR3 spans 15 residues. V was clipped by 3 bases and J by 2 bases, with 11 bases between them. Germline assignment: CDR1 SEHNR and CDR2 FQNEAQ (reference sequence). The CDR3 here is CASSFLEIPYNEQFF. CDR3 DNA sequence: TGTGCCAGCAGCTTCCTAGAGATACCCTACAATGAGCAGTTCTTC.

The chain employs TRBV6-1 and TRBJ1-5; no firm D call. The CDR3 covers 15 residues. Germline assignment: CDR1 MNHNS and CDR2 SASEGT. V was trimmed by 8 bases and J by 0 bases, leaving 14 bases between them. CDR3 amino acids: CASGSKTDSNQPQHF. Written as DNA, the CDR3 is TGTGCCAGCGGTTCAAAAACGGATAGCAATCAGCCCCAGCATTTT.

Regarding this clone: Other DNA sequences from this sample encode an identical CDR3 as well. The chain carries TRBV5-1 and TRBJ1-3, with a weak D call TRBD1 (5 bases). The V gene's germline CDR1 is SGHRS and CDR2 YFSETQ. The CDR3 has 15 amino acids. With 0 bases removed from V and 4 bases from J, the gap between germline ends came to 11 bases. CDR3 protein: CASSLASGLGNTIYF. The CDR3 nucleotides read TGCGCCAGCAGCTTGGCCTCAGGGCTAGGAAACACCATATATTTT.

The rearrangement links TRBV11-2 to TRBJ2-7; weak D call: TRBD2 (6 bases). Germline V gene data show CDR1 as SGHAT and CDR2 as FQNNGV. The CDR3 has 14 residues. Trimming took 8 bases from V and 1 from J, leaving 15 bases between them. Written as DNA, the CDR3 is TGTGCCAGCTCAGGAGGGTTTGGGTCCTACGAGCAGTACTTC. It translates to CASSGGFGSYEQYF. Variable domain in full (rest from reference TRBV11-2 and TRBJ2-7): EAGVAQSPRYKIIEKRQSVAFWCNPISGHATLYWYQQILGQGPKLLIQFQNNGVVDDSQLPKDRFSAERLKGVDSTLKIQPAKLEDSAVYLCASSGGFGSYEQYFGPGTRLTVT.

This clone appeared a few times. The CDR3 region is CASSPQGIGELFF. In DNA form, the CDR3 reads TGTGCCAGCAGCCCCCAGGGGATCGGGGAGCTGTTTTTT. The chain has TRBV7-3 and TRBJ2-2; tentative D call: TRBD1 (6 bases). The germline V gene has CDR1 SGHTA and CDR2 FQGTGA. Deletions cut 5 bases from V and 7 bases from J, with 11 bases between. The CDR3 totals 13 residues. Full variable domain (remainder filled in from reference TRBV7-3 and TRBJ2-2): GAGVSQTPSNKVTEKGKYVELRCDPISGHTALYWYRQSLGQGPEFLIYFQGTGAADDSGLPNDRFFAVRPEGSVSTLKIQRTERGDSAVYLCASSPQGIGELFFGEGSRLTVL.